This T cell receptor beta chain was profiled in a study of blood T cell repertoires in COVID-19. Overall study context: Italy, Spain and the United States were the sources of the convalescent and acute COVID-19 samples. T cells, B-cell-depleted T cells, or PBMCs supplied cDNA or gDNA.

The authors' processing: For nucleated cells, counts were estimated from reference gene primer amplification. Produced via immunoSEQ multiplex PCR; TCRdb's table is partial and in-frame only. That table furnishes V, J and clone size, whereas the DNA furnished D and trimming. The sample records some 150,000 clones, 84% being singletons. The CDR3 is made up of 16 amino acids. V dropped 2 bases and J dropped 4 bases, with 18 bases sitting between them. CDR1 LGHNA and CDR2 YNFKEQ come from the germline V gene. The gene calls are TRBV4-2 and TRBJ2-7; TRBD2 is a possible D gene (6 bases). This clonotype originated in a human donor in a cohort sampled during active COVID-19. Sequencing was carried out using peripheral blood. This CDR3 is CASSQPTTSPYYEQYF. The CDR3 bases are TGTGCCAGCAGCCAACCTACGACTAGTCCTTATTACGAGCAGTACTTC.